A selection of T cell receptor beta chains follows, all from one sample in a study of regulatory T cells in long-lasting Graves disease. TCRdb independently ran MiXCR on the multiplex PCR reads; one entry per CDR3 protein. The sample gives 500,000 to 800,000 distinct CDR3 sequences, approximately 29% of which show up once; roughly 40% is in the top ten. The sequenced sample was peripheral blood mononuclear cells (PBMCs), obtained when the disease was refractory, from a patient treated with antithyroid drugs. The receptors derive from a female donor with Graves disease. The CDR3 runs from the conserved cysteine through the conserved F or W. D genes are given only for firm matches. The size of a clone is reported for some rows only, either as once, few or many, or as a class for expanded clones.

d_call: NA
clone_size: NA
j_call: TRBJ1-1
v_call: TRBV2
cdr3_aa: CASSVAGSLPTEAFF
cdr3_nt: TGTGCCAGCAGTGTTGCCGGCTCCCTCCCCACTGAAGCTTTCTTT

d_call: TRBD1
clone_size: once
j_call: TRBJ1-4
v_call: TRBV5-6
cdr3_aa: CASSRRLGTGGEKLFF
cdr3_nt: TGTGCCAGCAGCCGACGTCTCGGGACAGGGGGAGAAAAACTGTTTTTT

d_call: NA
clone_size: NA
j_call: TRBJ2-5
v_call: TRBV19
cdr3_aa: CASSSSYGETQYF
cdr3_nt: TGTGCCAGTAGCTCTAGCTATGGAGAGACCCAGTACTTC

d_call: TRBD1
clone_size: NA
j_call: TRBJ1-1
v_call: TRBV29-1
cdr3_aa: CSVRTGPSNTEAFF
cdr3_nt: TGCAGCGTTAGGACAGGCCCTTCGAACACTGAAGCTTTCTTT

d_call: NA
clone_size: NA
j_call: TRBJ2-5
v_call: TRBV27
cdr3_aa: CASSLSGGDAKRAQYF
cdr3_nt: TGTGCCAGCAGTTTATCAGGTGGAGATGCCAAGAGAGCCCAGTACTTC

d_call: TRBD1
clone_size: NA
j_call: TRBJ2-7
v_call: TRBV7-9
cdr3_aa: CASSIDRGAEQYF
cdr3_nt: TGTGCCAGCAGCATAGACAGGGGGGCCGAGCAGTACTTC

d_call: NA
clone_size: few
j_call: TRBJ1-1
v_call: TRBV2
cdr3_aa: CATQPTGNTEAFF
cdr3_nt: TGTGCCACTCAACCGACAGGGAACACTGAAGCTTTCTTT

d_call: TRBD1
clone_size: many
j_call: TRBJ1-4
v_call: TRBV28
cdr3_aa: CASSFDRAGEKLFF
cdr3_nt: TGTGCCAGCAGTTTTGACAGGGCAGGGGAAAAACTGTTTTTT

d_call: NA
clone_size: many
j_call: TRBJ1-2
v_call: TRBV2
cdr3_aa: CASSGSGGRRGYTF
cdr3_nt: TGTGCCAGCAGTGGATCAGGAGGTCGTCGGGGCTACACCTTC

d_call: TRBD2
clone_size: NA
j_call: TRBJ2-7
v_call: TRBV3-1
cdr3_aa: CASSQEGVAGNYEQYF
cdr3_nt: TGTGCCAGCAGCCAAGAAGGGGTAGCGGGAAATTACGAGCAGTACTTC

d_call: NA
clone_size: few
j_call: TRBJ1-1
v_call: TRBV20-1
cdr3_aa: CSAHDRGWTEAFF
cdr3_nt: TGCAGTGCGCACGACCGGGGGTGGACTGAAGCTTTCTTT

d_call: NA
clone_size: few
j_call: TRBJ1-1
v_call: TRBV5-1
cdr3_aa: CASSLARGIEAFF
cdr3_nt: TGCGCCAGCAGCTTGGCGAGGGGCATTGAAGCTTTCTTT

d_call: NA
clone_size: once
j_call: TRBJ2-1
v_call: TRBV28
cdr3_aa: CASCGEQMYNEQFF
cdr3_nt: TGTGCCAGCTGTGGGGAGCAAATGTACAATGAGCAGTTCTTC

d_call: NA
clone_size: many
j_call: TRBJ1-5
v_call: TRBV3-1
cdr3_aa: CASSQDTSNQPQHF
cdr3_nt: TGTGCCAGCAGCCAAGATACTAGCAATCAGCCCCAGCATTTT

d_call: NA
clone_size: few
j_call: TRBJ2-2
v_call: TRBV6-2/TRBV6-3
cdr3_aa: CASSYRATGTGELFF
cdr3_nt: TGTGCCAGCAGTTACCGGGCTACTGGGACCGGGGAGCTGTTTTTT

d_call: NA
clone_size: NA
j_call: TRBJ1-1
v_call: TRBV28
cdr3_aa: CASEGKDTLPTEAFF
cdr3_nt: TGTGCCAGCGAAGGCAAGGACACCCTCCCTACTGAAGCTTTCTTT

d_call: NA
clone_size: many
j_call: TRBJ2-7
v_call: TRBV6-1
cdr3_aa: CASSGIGGPTAYEQYF
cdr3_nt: TGTGCCAGCAGTGGAATAGGGGGGCCCACCGCCTACGAGCAGTACTTC